This T cell receptor (beta chain) stems from a study of multiple sclerosis patients with progressive multifocal leukoencephalopathy. The V end lost 0 bases, the J end lost 3 bases, and 17 bases lay between the germline ends. Germline V gene data show CDR1 as WSHSY and CDR2 as SAAADI. The CDR3 is 17 residues long. Time point described: time of PML onset. Detection of JC virus DNA in cerebrospinal fluid confirmed PML diagnosed from clinical and MRI findings. Every listed patient previously received interferon beta; all PML patients were women. The T3 samples were drawn when PML began. The survey-level immunoSEQ assay was used. Method: immunoSEQ multiplex PCR; TCRdb's copy keeps in-frame clones and lacks some. This sample carries about 31,000 clones, 75% to 90% of them seen once, and the ten largest clones take around an eighth.

The chain combines TRBV10-2 with TRBJ1-1, with a possible D match to TRBD1 (5 bases). The source is a woman aged 25 to 45 with progressive multifocal leukoencephalopathy. The sample was PBMCs, taken from a patient treated with natalizumab. The CDR3 nucleotides are TGCGCCAGCAGTGAGTCCGATCCCCACCTAGGGGACACTGAAGCTTTCTTT. As protein: CASSESDPHLGDTEAFF.